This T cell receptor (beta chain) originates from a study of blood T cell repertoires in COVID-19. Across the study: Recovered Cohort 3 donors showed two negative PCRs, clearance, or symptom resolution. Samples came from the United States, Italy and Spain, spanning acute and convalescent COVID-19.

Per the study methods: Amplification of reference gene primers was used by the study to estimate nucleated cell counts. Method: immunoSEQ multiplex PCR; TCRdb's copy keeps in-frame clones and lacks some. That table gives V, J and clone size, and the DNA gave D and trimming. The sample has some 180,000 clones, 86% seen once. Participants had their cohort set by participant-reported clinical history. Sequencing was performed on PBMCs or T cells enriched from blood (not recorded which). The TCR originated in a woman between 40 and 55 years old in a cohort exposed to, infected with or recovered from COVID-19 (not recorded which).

CDR3 DNA: TGTGCCAGCAGTGAAACCTTCGGGACAGAAGGCTACACCTTC. The encoded protein is CASSETFGTEGYTF. The V call is TRBV2, the J call TRBJ1-2; 7 nucleotides align to TRBD1. Trimming took 2 bases from V and 8 from J; bases not matched to a gene: 8. Germline V gene sequence: CDR1 SNHLY, CDR2 FYNNEI. CDR3 length: 14 amino acids.